What follows are 5 T cell receptor beta chains derived from one specimen sequenced in a study of cytomegalovirus exposure and HLA in healthy donors. In the PCR, 60 Vbeta and 13 Jbeta primers were used. TCRdb's copy holds only in-frame clones and misses some; the assay was immunoSEQ multiplex PCR. The sample's table shows under 100,000 clones. The sample was PBMCs. The receptor source for this set is a man aged 30 to 39 in good health and CMV-seronegative.

The chain recombines TRBV7-9 with TRBJ1-1, with D maybe TRBD1 (6 bases). Trimming stripped 6 bases from V and 3 bases from J, with 17 bases between. This CDR3 spans 15 amino acids. Germline loops: CDR1 SEHNR, CDR2 FQNEAQ (reference sequence). CDR3 loop: CASRRTGMEDTEAFF. The CDR3 bases are TGTGCCAGCAGACGAACAGGGATGGAGGACACTGAAGCTTTCTTT.

The chain uses TRBV6-5 and TRBJ2-5, with 8 bases aligning to TRBD1. The CDR3 length is 13 residues. The germline V gene has CDR1 MNHEY and CDR2 SVGAGI. The V and J ends lost 6 bases and 7 bases, in that order; junction bases with no gene match: 7. Written as DNA, the CDR3 is TGTGCCAGCAGCCCCGACAGGGGAGGGACCCAGTACTTC. This gives the protein CASSPDRGGTQYF.

The rearrangement joins TRBV10-2 to TRBJ2-1, with 10 nucleotides matching TRBD2. The CDR3 extends over 17 amino acids. The germline V gene has CDR1 WSHSY and CDR2 SAAADI. V was clipped by 3 bases and J by 1 base; unmatched bases: 6. CDR3 loop: CASSDLSGGASYNEQFF. In DNA form, the CDR3 reads TGCGCCAGCAGTGATTTAAGCGGGGGGGCGTCCTACAATGAGCAGTTCTTC.

The rearrangement joins TRBV9 to TRBJ1-4; D may be TRBD1 (5 bases). Germline V gene lookup returns CDR1 SGDLS and CDR2 YYNGEE. Between the trimmed V and J ends, which lost 0 bases and 5 bases, there was a span of 14 bases. The CDR3 extends over 16 amino acids. CDR3 nucleotides: TGTGCCAGCAGCGTAGGTCTAGGACGGACAAATGAAAAACTGTTTTTT. Protein: CASSVGLGRTNEKLFF.

This chain joins TRBV6-5 and TRBJ2-5; D is possibly TRBD2 (5 bases). The CDR3 spans 13 residues. Germline CDR1 and CDR2: MNHEY and SVGAGI. With 0 bases removed from V and 5 bases from J, the gap between germline ends came to 7 bases. Here the CDR3 reads CASSYSTRETQYF. The CDR3 nucleotides read TGTGCCAGCAGTTACTCAACTAGGGAGACCCAGTACTTC.